A selection of T cell receptor beta chains follows, all from one sample in a study of blood T cell repertoires in COVID-19. Measured with immunoSEQ multiplex PCR; TCRdb has only the in-frame clones, and not every one. The data show about 35,000 clones, about four fifths seen once. The sequencing input was peripheral blood. Source of these receptors: a man aged 80 or over with active or convalescent COVID-19. CDR3s include the opening cysteine and the closing phenylalanine or tryptophan. The order of the fields is clone size, V gene, J gene, D gene, CDR3 DNA, CDR3 protein. The D gene is left open where the match is weak. Rows give clone size only sometimes, using once, few, many, or a class for an expanded clone.

-	TRBV7-3	TRBJ2-3	TRBD2	TGTGCCAGCAGCTTAGCGGGGGGCGCAATAGATACGCAGTATTTT	CASSLAGGAIDTQYF
-	TRBV4-1	TRBJ2-7	-	TGCGCCAGCAGCCAAGCGGTCGAGGGGGAAGGCTACGAGCAGTACTTC	CASSQAVEGEGYEQYF
-	TRBV19	TRBJ2-7	-	TGTGCCAGTGGCCGGGATTCCTACGAGCAGTACTTC	CASGRDSYEQYF
-	TRBV19	TRBJ1-2	TRBD1	TGTGCCAGTAGTATGAAGGGGACAGGATTCGAGATGGGGGACACCTTC	CASSMKGTGFEMGDTF
-	TRBV7-2	TRBJ2-7	-	TGTGCCAGCAGCGAACGGACACGACGGCTGAGCGAGCAGTACTTC	CASSERTRRLSEQYF
-	TRBV12-3/TRBV12-4	TRBJ1-1	TRBD1	TGTGCCAGCAGTTTGACAGGGCGGATTGAAGCTTTCTTT	CASSLTGRIEAFF
-	TRBV24-1	TRBJ2-3	-	TGTGCCACCAGTGATTATCGTAGCCCAGATACGCAGTATTTT	CATSDYRSPDTQYF
-	TRBV27	TRBJ2-1	TRBD1	TGTGCCAGCAGTTTACGGGACAGAAACAATGAGCAGTTCTTC	CASSLRDRNNEQFF
-	TRBV18	TRBJ2-7	-	TGTGCCAGCTCACCGCGCGAACTGAACTACGAGCAGTACTTC	CASSPRELNYEQYF
-	TRBV19	TRBJ1-1	-	TGTGCCAGTAGTTGGGGACTGTCGAGATCTATCGAAGCTTTCTTT	CASSWGLSRSIEAFF
-	TRBV3-1/TRBV3-2	TRBJ2-5	-	TGTGCCAGCAGCCCCCGGACACCGCGGGAGACCCAGTACTTC	CASSPRTPRETQYF
-	TRBV3-1/TRBV3-2	TRBJ2-5	TRBD2	TGTGCCAGCAGCCAAGGGACTAGCGGGATACAAGAGACCCAGTACTTC	CASSQGTSGIQETQYF
-	TRBV7-3	TRBJ1-1	-	TGTGCCAGCAGCATTCAACGGGGTTCGGAAGCTTTCTTT	CASSIQRGSEAFF
-	TRBV6-5	TRBJ2-7	-	TGTGCCAGCAGAGAGACTAGCTCCTACGAGCAGTACTTC	CASRETSSYEQYF
-	TRBV5-6	TRBJ2-6	TRBD1	TGTGCCAGCAGCCCGGGGACAGGGGGCTTAGGAACTTTC	CASSPGTGGLGTF
once	TRBV30	TRBJ1-2	-	TGTGCCTGGAGTTTCAGTCTTAACTATGGCTACACCTTC	CAWSFSLNYGYTF
few	TRBV11-2	TRBJ2-7	-	TGTGCCAGCAGCTTAGCGGGTTTGAGGGAGCAGTACTTC	CASSLAGLREQYF